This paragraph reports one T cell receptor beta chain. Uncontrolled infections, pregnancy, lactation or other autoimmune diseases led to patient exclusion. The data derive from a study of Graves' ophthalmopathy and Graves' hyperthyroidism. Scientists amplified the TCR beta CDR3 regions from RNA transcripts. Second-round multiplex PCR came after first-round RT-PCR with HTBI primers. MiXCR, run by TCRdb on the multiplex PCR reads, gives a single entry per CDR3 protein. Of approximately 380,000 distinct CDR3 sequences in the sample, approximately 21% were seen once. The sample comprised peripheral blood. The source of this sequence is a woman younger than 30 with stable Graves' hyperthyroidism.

This CDR3 is CASSSPNMGETQYF. DNA for the CDR3: TGTGCCAGCAGCTCCCCAAACATGGGAGAGACCCAGTACTTC. The rearrangement links TRBV7-2 to TRBJ2-5; no firm D call. The CDR3 has 14 residues. Germline V CDR1 and CDR2: SGHTA, FQGNSA. V was pared by 4 bases and J by 4 bases, with 13 bases between.